The 30 T cell receptor beta chains given below trace back to one sample, sequenced in a study of cytomegalovirus exposure and HLA in healthy donors. PCR amplification relied on 60 Vbeta primers (plus 13 Jbeta primers). The assay was immunoSEQ multiplex PCR, and TCRdb's table has in-frame clones only and misses some. The data contain roughly 120,000 clones, 79% of them singletons. Sequenced material: PBMCs. The source is a woman under 30 in good health and CMV-seropositive.

V usage is TRBV2 and J usage is TRBJ2-3, with a possible D match to TRBD1 (5 bases). The CDR3 extends over 13 amino acids. The germline V and J ends were trimmed by 8 bases and 2 bases, with 11 bases remaining between them. CDR1 is SNHLY and CDR2 is FYNNEI in the germline V gene. In DNA, the CDR3 is TGTGCCAGCGCACAGGTACTCACAGATACGCAGTATTTT. Translation gives CASAQVLTDTQYF.

The chain uses TRBV6-6 and TRBJ2-7; a possible D gene is TRBD1 (8 bases). Per germline, CDR1 MNHNY and CDR2 SVGAGI (reference sequence). V lost 7 bases and J lost 3, with 19 bases in between. The CDR3 is 15 amino acids. The CDR3, as DNA: TGTGCCAGCAAACAGGGGGGGGAACGGGTCTACGAGCAGTACTTC. It translates to CASKQGGERVYEQYF.

The DNA of the CDR3 is TGTGCCAGCAGTCCCGTAGCTTCCTCCTACGAGCAGTACTTC. Its translation: CASSPVASSYEQYF. The chain has TRBV6-6 and TRBJ2-7, with unresolved D. Germline V CDR1 and CDR2: MNHNY, SVGAGI (reference sequence). The V end lost 5 bases, the J end lost 0 bases, and 11 bases lay between the germline ends. The CDR3 spans 14 residues.

This chain links TRBV30 with TRBJ2-2, with D maybe TRBD2 (5 bases). The CDR3 runs 14 residues. Germline CDR1 is GTSNPN and CDR2 is SVGIG (reference sequence). The V and J ends lost 0 bases and 2 bases respectively, with 7 bases between them. CDR3 loop: CAWSVAANTGELFF. The DNA for the CDR3 is TGTGCCTGGAGTGTAGCGGCAAACACCGGGGAGCTGTTTTTT.

The chain uses TRBV28 and TRBJ1-5; possibly TRBD1 for D (5 bases). Between the trimmed V and J ends, which lost 4 bases and 2 bases, there was a span of 18 bases. Germline V lookup: CDR1 MDHEN, CDR2 SYDVKM. The CDR3 covers 17 residues. This chain's CDR3 is CASSSPRVGGGNQPQHF. The CDR3 nucleotides read TGTGCCAGCAGTTCGCCCAGGGTGGGGGGGGGCAATCAGCCCCAGCATTTT.

The chain combines TRBV5-6 with TRBJ2-3; possibly TRBD2 for D (6 bases). The germline gives CDR1 SGHDT, CDR2 YYEEEE. The CDR3 is 18 amino acids. Trimming cost V 0 bases and J 2 bases, with 19 bases left between them. In DNA, the CDR3 is TGTGCCAGCAGCTTGGTTACTAGCTTCCCAATCTTCACAGATACGCAGTATTTT. It codes for CASSLVTSFPIFTDTQYF.

The CDR3 DNA is TGTGCCAGCAGCCCCTCAGGGTACCCCCAGTACTTC. It encodes CASSPSGYPQYF. The rearrangement links TRBV25-1 to TRBJ2-5; TRBD1 is a possible D gene (5 bases). Per germline, CDR1 MGHDK and CDR2 SYGVNS. V was trimmed by 6 bases and J by 9 bases, leaving 14 bases between them. This CDR3 has 12 residues.

The rearrangement links TRBV19 to TRBJ2-7; a weak D match, TRBD1 (5 bases). V dropped 3 bases and J dropped 3 bases, with 9 bases sitting between them. This CDR3 region has 13 residues. From germline, CDR1 is LNHDA and CDR2 SQIVND (reference sequence). CDR3 loop: CASSMAQGYEQYF. The CDR3 nucleotides read TGTGCCAGTAGTATGGCGCAGGGCTACGAGCAGTACTTC.

V usage is TRBV12-5 and J usage is TRBJ2-5; perhaps TRBD2 as D (5 bases). Germline CDR1 and CDR2: LGHNT and FRNRAP. This CDR3 has 14 amino acids. Trimming left V 1 base short and J 5 bases short, with 11 bases between. The CDR3 protein is CASGLGGIRETQYF. CDR3 DNA: TGTGCTAGTGGTTTGGGAGGGATCCGGGAGACCCAGTACTTC.

In its sample, this clone was seen a few times. In DNA, the CDR3 is TGTGCCAGCTGCCAAATAGGGACAAATAATGGCTACACCTTC. Amino acid sequence: CASCQIGTNNGYTF. This sequence joins TRBV27 and TRBJ1-2; possible D gene TRBD1, 6 bases. From germline, CDR1 is MNHEY and CDR2 SMNVEV (reference sequence). Deletions cut 8 bases from V and 6 bases from J, with 19 bases between. The CDR3 sequence is 14 residues long.

The chain couples TRBV27 to TRBJ2-7; D is possibly TRBD2 (5 bases). Trimming took 0 bases from V and 6 from J, leaving 15 bases between them. The CDR3 is 15 amino acids. Germline CDR1 reads MNHEY; CDR2 reads SMNVEV (reference sequence). The CDR3 DNA sequence: TGTGCCAGCAGTTTATCCCGGACTTGGGTCTCCGAGCAGTACTTC. This gives the protein CASSLSRTWVSEQYF.

The rearrangement joins TRBV5-1 to TRBJ2-3; TRBD2 matches at 13 bases. Germline CDR1 SGHRS, CDR2 YFSETQ. V was pared by 4 bases and J by 0 bases, with 2 bases of the junction left unmatched. CDR3 length: 16 residues. The CDR3 coding sequence is TGCGCCAGCAGCCCGGGACTAGCGGGAAGCACAGATACGCAGTATTTT. As protein: CASSPGLAGSTDTQYF.

This clone was recorded once. The V and J genes are TRBV28 and TRBJ1-1; no clear D. V lost 4 bases and J lost 1, with 13 bases in between. Per the germline V gene, CDR1 is MDHEN and CDR2 is SYDVKM. CDR3 size: 15 residues. The CDR3, as DNA: TGTGCCAGCAGTTGGGCTTCGTCGGCGAACACTGAAGCTTTCTTT. The encoded protein is CASSWASSANTEAFF.

The chain recombines TRBV18 with TRBJ2-7, with TRBD1 matching over 7 bases. V lost 3 bases and J lost 2; bases outside the gene matches: 7. CDR1 and CDR2 (germline): KGHSH, LQKENI. The CDR3 sequence is 15 residues long. In DNA form, the CDR3 reads TGTGCCAGCTCACCTAGTGGGGACAGCCCCTACGAGCAGTACTTC. This codes for CASSPSGDSPYEQYF.

The chain is built from TRBV6-5 and TRBJ2-1; 8 bases agree with TRBD2. This CDR3 has 15 residues. Germline values: CDR1 MNHEY, CDR2 SVGAGI. V shed 2 bases, J shed 7 bases, and the junction held 7 bases outside the gene matches. The CDR3 sequence is CASSYLGPGGNEQFF. CDR3 DNA sequence: TGTGCCAGCAGTTACCTAGGCCCGGGGGGGAATGAGCAGTTCTTC.

The chain carries TRBV7-2 and TRBJ2-7, with no clear D. This CDR3 comprises 13 residues. V was trimmed by 0 bases and J by 4 bases, leaving 7 bases between them. Germline CDR1 and CDR2: SGHTA and FQGNSA. CDR3 region: CASSLAFRYEQYF. The CDR3 bases are TGTGCCAGCAGCTTAGCGTTTAGATACGAGCAGTACTTC. The full variable domain, its missing parts supplied by reference TRBV7-2 and TRBJ2-7, is GAGVSQSPSNKVTEKGKDVELRCDPISGHTALYWYRQSLGQGLEFLIYFQGNSAPDKSGLPSDRFSAERTGGSVSTLTIQRTQQEDSAVYLCASSLAFRYEQYFGPGTRLTVT.

The V call is TRBV5-1, the J call TRBJ1-3, with D uncertain. This CDR3 has 16 residues. Germline assignment: CDR1 SGHRS and CDR2 YFSETQ. The V end lost 0 bases, the J end lost 4 bases, and 14 bases lay between the germline ends. CDR3 DNA: TGCGCCAGCAGCTTGGGACTATCGGAGGACGGAAACACCATATATTTT. Translated: CASSLGLSEDGNTIYF.

In this sample, this clone turned up a few times. This chain joins TRBV5-1 and TRBJ1-6, with D possibly matching TRBD1 (5 bases). Germline V gene sequence: CDR1 SGHRS, CDR2 YFSETQ. Trimming pared 2 bases from V and 3 bases from J, leaving 9 bases between. The CDR3 covers 15 residues. The CDR3 reads CASSFDSNYNSPLHF. CDR3 nucleotides: TGCGCCAGCAGCTTCGACAGTAACTATAATTCACCCCTCCACTTT.

The chain links TRBV19 to TRBJ1-1; 7 nucleotides line up with TRBD1. V dropped 6 bases and J dropped 4; count of bases not matched to a gene: 11. Germline V gene sequence: CDR1 LNHDA, CDR2 SQIVND (reference sequence). This CDR3 is 15 amino acids long. CDR3 residues: CASSPRTGRGTEAFF. The CDR3 DNA is TGTGCCAGTAGCCCTAGGACAGGACGGGGCACTGAAGCTTTCTTT.

The chain carries TRBV13 and TRBJ2-1, with 14 bases lining up with TRBD2. The CDR3 is made up of 17 amino acids. Germline loops: CDR1 PRHDT, CDR2 FYEKMQ (reference sequence). The V segment lost 5 bases and the J segment 0 bases; nucleotides outside the gene matches: 3. Here the CDR3 reads CASSGGTSGGSYNEQFF. Here the CDR3 DNA reads TGTGCCAGCAGCGGAGGGACTAGCGGGGGCTCCTACAATGAGCAGTTCTTC.

The chain couples TRBV25-1 to TRBJ1-1; possible D gene TRBD1, 6 bases. CDR3 length: 14 residues. Per the germline V gene, CDR1 is MGHDK and CDR2 is SYGVNS. V lost 8 bases and J lost 5, with 18 bases in between. The DNA of the CDR3 is TGTGCCAGCGATAGCGGGCAGGGGAGGACTGAAGCTTTCTTT. Protein sequence: CASDSGQGRTEAFF. Full variable domain (outside the CDR3, taken from reference TRBV25-1 and TRBJ1-1): EADIYQTPRYLVIGTGKKITLECSQTMGHDKMYWYQQDPGMELHLIHYSYGVNSTEKGDLSSESTVSRIRTEHFPLTLESARPSHTSQYLCASDSGQGRTEAFFGQGTRLTVV.

This clone has a handful of counts. V gene TRBV5-1 combines with J gene TRBJ1-4; 9 bases fit TRBD1. The length of the CDR3 is 14 residues. Germline V CDR1 and CDR2: SGHRS, YFSETQ. V dropped 5 bases and J dropped 8; count of bases not matched to a gene: 7. This CDR3 is CASSLTTGGEKLFF. For the CDR3, the DNA is TGCGCCAGCAGTCTAACGACAGGGGGAGAAAAACTGTTTTTT.

This sequence joins TRBV7-2 and TRBJ1-2; D not resolved. The CDR3 consists of 13 residues. Trimming stripped 1 base from V and 6 bases from J, with 9 bases between. The germline V gene encodes CDR1 SGHTA and CDR2 FQGNSA. The CDR3 here is CASSLDRANGYTF. The CDR3 DNA follows: TGTGCCAGCAGCTTAGACCGCGCAAATGGCTACACCTTC.

This clone has more than one count but fewer than ten. The V and J genes are TRBV27 and TRBJ2-7; D is perhaps TRBD1 (5 bases). The CDR3 is made up of 12 amino acids. V gave up 3 bases and J gave up 5 bases, with 8 bases separating them. Germline lookup yields CDR1 MNHEY and CDR2 SMNVEV (reference sequence). Here the CDR3 reads CASSFWGHEQYF. Here the CDR3 DNA reads TGTGCCAGCAGTTTCTGGGGCCACGAGCAGTACTTC.

J is TRBJ1-5 and V is TRBV29-1; unclear D gene. The V end was cut by 0 bases, the J end by 0 bases, with 6 bases between. The CDR3 covers 14 residues. Germline loops: CDR1 SQVTM, CDR2 ANQGSEA. Here the CDR3 DNA reads TGCAGCGTTGAAGATAACAGTAGCAATCAGCCCCAGCATTTT. Amino acids: CSVEDNSSNQPQHF.

The V call is TRBV18, the J call TRBJ2-5; 7 nucleotides align to TRBD1. Germline V gene data show CDR1 as KGHSH and CDR2 as LQKENI. V dropped 3 bases and J dropped 1; count of bases not matched to a gene: 2. This CDR3 is 14 amino acids long. CDR3 loop: CASSPWTGQETQYF. CDR3 sequence (DNA): TGTGCCAGCTCACCGTGGACAGGCCAAGAGACCCAGTACTTC. Looking up the rest from reference TRBV18 and TRBJ2-5 gives the full variable domain: NAGVMQNPRHLVRRRGQEARLRCSPMKGHSHVYWYRQLPEEGLKFMVYLQKENIIDESGMPKERFSAEFPKEGPSILRIQQVVRGDSAAYFCASSPWTGQETQYFGPGTRLLVL.

In its sample, this clone was seen once. J is TRBJ2-3 and V is TRBV5-1, with a tentative D call TRBD1 (6 bases). Germline V gives CDR1 SGHRS, CDR2 YFSETQ. With 1 base removed from V and 0 bases from J, the gap between germline ends came to 9 bases. The CDR3 covers 15 residues. The CDR3 protein is CASSLNRASTDTQYF. CDR3 in DNA: TGCGCCAGCAGCTTGAACAGGGCTAGCACAGATACGCAGTATTTT.

The chain recombines TRBV11-2 with TRBJ2-5; D might be TRBD2 (7 bases). The CDR3 has 13 amino acids. The ends were cut back, 8 bases at V and 5 bases at J, with 15 bases in the middle. Germline-derived CDR1 and CDR2 are SGHAT and FQNNGV. The CDR3 bases are TGTGCCAGCGGGAGGGACATTTCGGAGACCCAGTACTTC. It translates to CASGRDISETQYF.

The J gene is TRBJ2-3, the V gene TRBV5-1; D remains ambiguous. CDR1 is SGHRS and CDR2 is YFSETQ in the germline V gene. CDR3 length: 17 residues. The ends were cut back, 1 base at V and 2 bases at J, with 17 bases in the middle. The CDR3 region is CASSLSTLKLNTDTQYF. DNA for the CDR3: TGCGCCAGCAGCTTGTCCACTCTAAAATTGAACACAGATACGCAGTATTTT.

The chain recombines TRBV4-1 with TRBJ2-3; 8 nucleotides align to TRBD2. The junction had 5 bases not matched to a gene; V was cut back by 4 bases and J by 2 bases. The length of the CDR3 is 15 residues. CDR1 and CDR2 (germline): MGHRA, YSYEKL. Written as DNA, the CDR3 is TGCGCCAGCAGCCCCTTAGCGGGGTACACAGATACGCAGTATTTT. Translating gives CASSPLAGYTDTQYF.